This T cell receptor (beta chain) was sequenced in a study of T cells in Graves' hyperthyroidism and ophthalmopathy. Whole-study results and caveats: Stable hyperthyroidism was separated from ophthalmopathy by a model based on 13 V-J features. Clonotypes that were expanded in thyroid above 0.001 mostly appeared in blood too.

Comments on this clonotype: Its antigen is not known. One end of the junction is discordant with germline, which a read error may explain.

This CDR3 has 16 amino acids. Germline values: CDR1 SGHRS, CDR2 YFSETQ. RNA transcripts provided the source from which TCR beta CDR3 regions were amplified. Researchers ran a first-round RT-PCR on the TCR CDR3 using the HTBI primer set. TCRdb independently ran MiXCR on the multiplex PCR reads; one entry per CDR3 protein. The profile covers around 340,000 distinct CDR3 sequences, with 18% appearing a single time and approximately 49% taken by the ten largest. Hyperthyroidism in the patients, aged 18 to 65, was newly diagnosed and under 2 months in duration. V is TRBV5-1 and J is TRBJ1-1; TRBD1 is a possible D gene (6 bases). The sequence was collected from a woman between 45 and 65 years old with Graves' hyperthyroidism. Sequenced sample: blood. DNA of the CDR3: TGCGCCAACAGCTTGGCGAGGGGGGCCCTGAACACTGAAGCTTTCTTT. Its translation: CANSLARGALNTEAFF.